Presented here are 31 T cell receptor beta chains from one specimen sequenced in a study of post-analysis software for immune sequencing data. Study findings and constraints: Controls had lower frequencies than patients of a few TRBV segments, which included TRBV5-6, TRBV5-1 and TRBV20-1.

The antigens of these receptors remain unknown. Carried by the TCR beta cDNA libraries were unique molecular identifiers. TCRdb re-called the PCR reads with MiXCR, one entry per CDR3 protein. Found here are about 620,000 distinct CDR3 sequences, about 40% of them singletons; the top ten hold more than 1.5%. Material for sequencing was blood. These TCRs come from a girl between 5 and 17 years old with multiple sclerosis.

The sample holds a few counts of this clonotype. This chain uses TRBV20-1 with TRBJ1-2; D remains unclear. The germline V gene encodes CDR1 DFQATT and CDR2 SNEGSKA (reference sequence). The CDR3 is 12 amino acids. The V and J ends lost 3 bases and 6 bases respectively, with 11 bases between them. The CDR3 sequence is CSASEVLDGYTF. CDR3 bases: TGCAGTGCTAGTGAGGTTCTTGATGGCTACACCTTC.

The CDR3 here is CASSLVGLVGVSVPYNEQFF. DNA for the CDR3: TGTGCCAGCAGCTTAGTCGGACTAGTGGGAGTTTCAGTCCCCTACAATGAGCAGTTCTTC. This chain links TRBV7-8 with TRBJ2-1, with 7 bases fitting TRBD2. CDR1 and CDR2 (germline): SGHVS, FQNEAQ. The CDR3 loop spans 20 amino acids. V was clipped by 1 base and J by 2 bases; unmatched bases: 17.

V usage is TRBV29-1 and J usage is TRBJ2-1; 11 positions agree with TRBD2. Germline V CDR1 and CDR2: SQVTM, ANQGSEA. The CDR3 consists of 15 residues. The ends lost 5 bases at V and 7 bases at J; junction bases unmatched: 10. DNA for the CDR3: TGCAGCGTTAGTCTAGCGGGAGGACCGTCGAATGAGCAGTTCTTC. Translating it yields CSVSLAGGPSNEQFF.

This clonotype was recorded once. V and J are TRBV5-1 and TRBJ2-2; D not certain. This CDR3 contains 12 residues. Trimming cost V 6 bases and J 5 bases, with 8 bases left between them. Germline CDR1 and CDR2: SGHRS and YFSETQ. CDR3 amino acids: CASIDGTGELFF. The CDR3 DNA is TGCGCCAGCATTGACGGGACCGGGGAGCTGTTTTTT.

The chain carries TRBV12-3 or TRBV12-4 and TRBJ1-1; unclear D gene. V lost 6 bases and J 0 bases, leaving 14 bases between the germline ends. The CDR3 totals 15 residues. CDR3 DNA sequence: TGTGCCAGCAGCCCATCGGCAGGCCTGAACACTGAAGCTTTCTTT. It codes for CASSPSAGLNTEAFF.

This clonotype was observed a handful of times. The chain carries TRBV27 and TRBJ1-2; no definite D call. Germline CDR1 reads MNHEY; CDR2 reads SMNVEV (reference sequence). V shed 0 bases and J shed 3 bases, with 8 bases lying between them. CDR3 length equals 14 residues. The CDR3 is CASSLSSVDYGYTF. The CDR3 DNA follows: TGTGCCAGCAGTTTATCGTCGGTGGACTATGGCTACACCTTC.

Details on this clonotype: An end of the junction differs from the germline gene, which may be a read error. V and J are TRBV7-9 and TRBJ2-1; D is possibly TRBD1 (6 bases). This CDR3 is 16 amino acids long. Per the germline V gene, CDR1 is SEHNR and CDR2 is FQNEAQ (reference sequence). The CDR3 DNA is TGTGCCAGCAGTCGGGACAACTCGAACTCCCACAATGAGCAGTTCTTC. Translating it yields CASSRDNSNSHNEQFF.

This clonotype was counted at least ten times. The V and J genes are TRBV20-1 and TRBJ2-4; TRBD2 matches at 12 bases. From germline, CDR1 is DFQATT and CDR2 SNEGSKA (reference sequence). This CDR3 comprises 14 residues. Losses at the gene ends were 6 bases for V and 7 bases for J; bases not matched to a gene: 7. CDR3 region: CSAPTSGGGNIQYF. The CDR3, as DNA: TGCAGTGCCCCGACTAGCGGGGGCGGTAACATTCAGTACTTC.

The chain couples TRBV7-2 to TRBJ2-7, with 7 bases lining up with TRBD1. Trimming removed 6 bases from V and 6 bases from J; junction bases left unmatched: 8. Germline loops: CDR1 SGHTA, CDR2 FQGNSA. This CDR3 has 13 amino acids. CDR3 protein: CASRRTGVAEQYF. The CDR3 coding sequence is TGTGCCAGCAGGCGAACAGGGGTTGCCGAGCAGTACTTC. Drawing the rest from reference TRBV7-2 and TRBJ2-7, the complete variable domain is GAGVSQSPSNKVTEKGKDVELRCDPISGHTALYWYRQSLGQGLEFLIYFQGNSAPDKSGLPSDRFSAERTGGSVSTLTIQRTQQEDSAVYLCASRRTGVAEQYFGPGTRLTVT.

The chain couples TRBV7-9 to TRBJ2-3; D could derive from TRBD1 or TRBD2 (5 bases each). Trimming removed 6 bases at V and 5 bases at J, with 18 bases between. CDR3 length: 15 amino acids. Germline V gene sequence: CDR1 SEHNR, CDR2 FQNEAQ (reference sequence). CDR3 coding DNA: TGTGCCAGCAGTCTCGCAGGGAACCGGGGAGATACGCAGTATTTT. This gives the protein CASSLAGNRGDTQYF. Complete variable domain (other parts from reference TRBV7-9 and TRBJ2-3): DTGVSQNPRHKITKRGQNVTFRCDPISEHNRLYWYRQTLGQGPEFLTYFQNEAQLEKSRLLSDRFSAERPKGSFSTLEIQRTEQGDSAMYLCASSLAGNRGDTQYFGPGTRLTVL.

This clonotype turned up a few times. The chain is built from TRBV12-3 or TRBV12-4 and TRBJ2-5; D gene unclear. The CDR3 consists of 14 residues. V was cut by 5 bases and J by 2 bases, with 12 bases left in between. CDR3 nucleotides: TGTGCCAGCAGTACCTCAGCAGTGCAAGAGACCCAGTACTTC. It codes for CASSTSAVQETQYF.

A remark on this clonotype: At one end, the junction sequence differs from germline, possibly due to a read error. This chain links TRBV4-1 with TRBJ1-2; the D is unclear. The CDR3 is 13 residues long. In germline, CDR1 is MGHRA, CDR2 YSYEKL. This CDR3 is CTSSQEMSYGYTF. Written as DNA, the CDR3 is TGCACCAGCAGCCAAGAAATGAGCTATGGCTACACCTTC.

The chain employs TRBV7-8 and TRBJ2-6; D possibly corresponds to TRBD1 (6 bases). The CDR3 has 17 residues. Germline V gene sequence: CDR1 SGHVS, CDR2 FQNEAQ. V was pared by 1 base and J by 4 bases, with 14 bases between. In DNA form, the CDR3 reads TGTGCCAGCAGCTTAGGGATGGCAGGACAGGGGGCCAACGTCCTGACTTTC. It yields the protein CASSLGMAGQGANVLTF.

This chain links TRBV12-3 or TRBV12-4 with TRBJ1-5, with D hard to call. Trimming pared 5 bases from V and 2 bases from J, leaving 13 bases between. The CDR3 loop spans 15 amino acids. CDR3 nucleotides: TGTGCCAGCAGTCCCTTAAAAGGCGGCAATCAGCCCCAGCATTTT. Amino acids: CASSPLKGGNQPQHF.

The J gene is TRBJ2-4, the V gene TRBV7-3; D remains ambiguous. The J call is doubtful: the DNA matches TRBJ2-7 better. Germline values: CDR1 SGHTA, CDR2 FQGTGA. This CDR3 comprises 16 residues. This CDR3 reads CASSLIGGVLDYEQYF. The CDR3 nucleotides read TGTGCCAGCAGCTTAATTGGCGGCGTGCTAGACTACGAGCAGTACTTC.

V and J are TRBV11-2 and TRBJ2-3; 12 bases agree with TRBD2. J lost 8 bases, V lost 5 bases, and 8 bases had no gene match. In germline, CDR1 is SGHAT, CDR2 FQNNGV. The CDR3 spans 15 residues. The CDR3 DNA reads TGTGCCAGCAGCCTTGGACTAGCGGGGACGGTTACGCAGTATTTT. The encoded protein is CASSLGLAGTVTQYF. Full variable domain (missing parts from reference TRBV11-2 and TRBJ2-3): EAGVAQSPRYKIIEKRQSVAFWCNPISGHATLYWYQQILGQGPKLLIQFQNNGVVDDSQLPKDRFSAERLKGVDSTLKIQPAKLEDSAVYLCASSLGLAGTVTQYFGPGTRLTVL.

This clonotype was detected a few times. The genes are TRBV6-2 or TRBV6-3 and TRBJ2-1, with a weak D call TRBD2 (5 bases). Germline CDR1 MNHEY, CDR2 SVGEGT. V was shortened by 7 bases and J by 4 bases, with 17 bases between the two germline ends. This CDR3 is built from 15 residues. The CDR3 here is CASIPRRGLYNEQFF. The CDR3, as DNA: TGTGCCAGCATCCCCCGGAGAGGGTTGTACAATGAGCAGTTCTTC.

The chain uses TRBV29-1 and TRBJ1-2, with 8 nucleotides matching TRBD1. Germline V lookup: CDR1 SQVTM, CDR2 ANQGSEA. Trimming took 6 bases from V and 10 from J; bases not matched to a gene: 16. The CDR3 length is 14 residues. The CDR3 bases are TGCAGCGTCCCACCGGGACAGGCCACCAGAGACTACACCTTC. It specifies CSVPPGQATRDYTF.

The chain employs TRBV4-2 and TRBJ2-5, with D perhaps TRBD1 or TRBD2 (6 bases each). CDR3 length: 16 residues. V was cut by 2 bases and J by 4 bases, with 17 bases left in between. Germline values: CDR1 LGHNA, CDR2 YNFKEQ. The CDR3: CASSQRSVGGGETQYF. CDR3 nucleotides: TGTGCCAGCAGCCAAAGGTCGGTGGGGGGCGGAGAGACCCAGTACTTC.

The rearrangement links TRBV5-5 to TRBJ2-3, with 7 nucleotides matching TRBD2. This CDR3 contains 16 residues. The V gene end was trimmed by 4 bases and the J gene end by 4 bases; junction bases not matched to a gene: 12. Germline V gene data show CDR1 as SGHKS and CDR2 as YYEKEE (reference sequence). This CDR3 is CASSPDWRGFSDTQYF. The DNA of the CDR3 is TGTGCCAGCAGCCCCGACTGGCGGGGGTTTTCAGATACGCAGTATTTT.

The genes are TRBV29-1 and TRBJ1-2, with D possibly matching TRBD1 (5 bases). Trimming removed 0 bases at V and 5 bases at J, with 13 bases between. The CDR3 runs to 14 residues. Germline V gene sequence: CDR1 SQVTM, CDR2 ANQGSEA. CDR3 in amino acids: CSVEDRASGYGYTF. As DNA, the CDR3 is TGCAGCGTTGAAGACAGGGCTTCGGGGTATGGCTACACCTTC.

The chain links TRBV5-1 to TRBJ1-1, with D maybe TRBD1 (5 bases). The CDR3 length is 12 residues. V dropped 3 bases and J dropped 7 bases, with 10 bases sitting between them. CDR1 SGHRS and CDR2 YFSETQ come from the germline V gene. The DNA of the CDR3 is TGCGCCAGCAGCTCGGCGGGGGTTGAAGCTTTCTTT. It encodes CASSSAGVEAFF.

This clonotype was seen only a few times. The DNA of the CDR3 is TGTGCCAGCAGTGAACTGACAGCCCGGAGAGGCGAGCAGTACTTC. This codes for CASSELTARRGEQYF. The chain employs TRBV25-1 and TRBJ2-7; perhaps TRBD1 as D (5 bases). Germline V CDR1 and CDR2: MGHDK, SYGVNS. Between the trimmed V and J ends, which lost 2 bases and 6 bases, there was a span of 17 bases. CDR3 size: 15 residues.

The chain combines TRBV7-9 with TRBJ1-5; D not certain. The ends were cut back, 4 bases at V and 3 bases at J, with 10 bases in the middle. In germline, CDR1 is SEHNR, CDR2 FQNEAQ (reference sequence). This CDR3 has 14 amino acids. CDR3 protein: CASSSDGPNQPQHF. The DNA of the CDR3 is TGTGCCAGCAGCTCGGACGGGCCCAATCAGCCCCAGCATTTT.

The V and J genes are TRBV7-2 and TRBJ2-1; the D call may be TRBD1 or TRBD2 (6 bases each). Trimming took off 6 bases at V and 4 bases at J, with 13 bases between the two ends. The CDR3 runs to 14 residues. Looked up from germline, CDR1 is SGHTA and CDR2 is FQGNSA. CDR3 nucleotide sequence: TGTGCCAGCAGGAAAGGGGGGCCATACAATGAGCAGTTCTTC. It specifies CASRKGGPYNEQFF.

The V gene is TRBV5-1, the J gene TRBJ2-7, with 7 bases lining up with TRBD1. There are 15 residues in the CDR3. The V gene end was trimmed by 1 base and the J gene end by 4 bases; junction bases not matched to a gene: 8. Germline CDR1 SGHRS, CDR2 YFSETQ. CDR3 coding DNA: TGCGCCAGCAGCTTGTCGACAGGGAGAGGGTACGAGCAGTACTTC. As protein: CASSLSTGRGYEQYF.

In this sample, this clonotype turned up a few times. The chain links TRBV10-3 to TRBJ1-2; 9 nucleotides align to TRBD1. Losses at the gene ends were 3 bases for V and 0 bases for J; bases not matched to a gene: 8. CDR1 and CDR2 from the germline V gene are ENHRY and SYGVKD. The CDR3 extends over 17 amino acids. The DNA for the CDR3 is TGTGCCATCAGTGATAACCGGGACAGGGATTCTAACTATGGCTACACCTTC. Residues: CAISDNRDRDSNYGYTF.

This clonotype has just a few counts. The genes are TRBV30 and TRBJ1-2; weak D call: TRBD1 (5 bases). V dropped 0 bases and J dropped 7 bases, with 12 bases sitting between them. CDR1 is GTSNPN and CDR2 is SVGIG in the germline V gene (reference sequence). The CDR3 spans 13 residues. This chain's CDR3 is CAWSVSGPLGYTF. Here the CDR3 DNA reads TGTGCCTGGAGTGTTTCGGGGCCCCTTGGCTACACCTTC.

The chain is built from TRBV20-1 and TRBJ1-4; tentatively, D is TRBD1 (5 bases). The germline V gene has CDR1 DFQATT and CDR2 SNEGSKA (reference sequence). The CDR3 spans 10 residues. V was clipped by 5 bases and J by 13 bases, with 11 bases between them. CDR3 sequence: CSALDGGLFF. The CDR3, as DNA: TGCAGTGCTTTAGACGGGGGACTGTTTTTT.

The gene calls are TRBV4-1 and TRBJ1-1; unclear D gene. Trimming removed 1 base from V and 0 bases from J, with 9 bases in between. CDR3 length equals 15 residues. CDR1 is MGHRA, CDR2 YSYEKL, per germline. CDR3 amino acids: CASSQVSAMNTEAFF. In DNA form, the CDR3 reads TGCGCCAGCAGCCAAGTTTCCGCTATGAACACTGAAGCTTTCTTT.

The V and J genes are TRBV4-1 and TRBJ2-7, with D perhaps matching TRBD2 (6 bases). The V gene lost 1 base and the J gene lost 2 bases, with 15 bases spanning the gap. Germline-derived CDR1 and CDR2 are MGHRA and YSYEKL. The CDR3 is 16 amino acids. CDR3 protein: CASSQGGTEGTYEQYF. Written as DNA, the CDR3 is TGCGCCAGCAGCCAAGGGGGAACGGAGGGGACCTACGAGCAGTACTTC.